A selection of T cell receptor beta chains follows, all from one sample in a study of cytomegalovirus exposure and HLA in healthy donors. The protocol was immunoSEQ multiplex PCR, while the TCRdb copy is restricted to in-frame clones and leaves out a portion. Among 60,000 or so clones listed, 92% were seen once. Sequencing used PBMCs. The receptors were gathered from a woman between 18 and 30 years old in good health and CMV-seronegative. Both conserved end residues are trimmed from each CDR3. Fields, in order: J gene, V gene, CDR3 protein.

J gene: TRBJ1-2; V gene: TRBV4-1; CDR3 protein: ASSQLQGDYGYT
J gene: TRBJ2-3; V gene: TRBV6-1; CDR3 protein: ASSDGAASTDTQY
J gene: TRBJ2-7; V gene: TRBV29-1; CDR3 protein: SVVEGLWSYEQY
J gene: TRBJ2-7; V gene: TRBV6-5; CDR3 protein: ASRGDRGNEQY
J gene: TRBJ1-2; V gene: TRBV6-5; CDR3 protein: ASRPRTGGNYGYT
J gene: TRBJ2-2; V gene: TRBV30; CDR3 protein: AWNLAANTGELF
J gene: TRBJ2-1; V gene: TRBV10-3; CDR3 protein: AISESQVDEQF
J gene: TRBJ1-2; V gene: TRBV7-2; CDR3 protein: ASSYYSSGTALYGYT
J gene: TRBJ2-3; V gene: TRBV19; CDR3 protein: ASSNQGDARDTQY
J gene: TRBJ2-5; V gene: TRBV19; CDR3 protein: ASSIEDRETQY
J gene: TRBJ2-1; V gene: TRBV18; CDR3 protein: ASSPAGQSNSYNEQF
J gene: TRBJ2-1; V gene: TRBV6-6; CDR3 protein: ASSDGTGDYNEQF
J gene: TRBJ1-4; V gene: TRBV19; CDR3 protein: ASKPEGRLNEKLF
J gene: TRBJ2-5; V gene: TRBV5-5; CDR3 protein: ASSLGVLGGAGMETQY
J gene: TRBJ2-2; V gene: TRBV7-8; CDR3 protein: ASSGVQGAVNTGELF
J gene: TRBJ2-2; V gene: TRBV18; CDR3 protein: ASSRRDYRTGELF
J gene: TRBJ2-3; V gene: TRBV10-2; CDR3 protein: ASRLAGADTQY
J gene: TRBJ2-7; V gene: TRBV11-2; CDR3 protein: ASSLDRDSVLYEQY
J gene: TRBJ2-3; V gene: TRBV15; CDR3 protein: ATSRIAGGPTDTQY
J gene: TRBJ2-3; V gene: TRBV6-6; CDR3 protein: ASSYSTSGGTDTQY
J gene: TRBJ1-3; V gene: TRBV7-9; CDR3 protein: ASSPIRDGNTIY
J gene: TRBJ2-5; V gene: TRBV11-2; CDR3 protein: ASSPGRRGRETQY
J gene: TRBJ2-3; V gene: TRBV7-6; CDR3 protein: ASSLAAGGITDTQY
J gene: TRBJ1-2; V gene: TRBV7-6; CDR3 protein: ASSSEDREGYT
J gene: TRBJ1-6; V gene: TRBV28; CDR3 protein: ASSSLTGPISPLH
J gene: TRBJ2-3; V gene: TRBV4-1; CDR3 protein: ASSLGQGTDTQY
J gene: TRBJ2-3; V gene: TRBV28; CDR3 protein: ASRATGSTDTQY
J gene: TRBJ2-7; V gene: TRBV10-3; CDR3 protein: AISLGTGGAYEQY
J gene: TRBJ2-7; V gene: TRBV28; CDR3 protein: ASSLGFGTVLGEQY
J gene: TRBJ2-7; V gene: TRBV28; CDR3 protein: ASSLGTGRATVEQY
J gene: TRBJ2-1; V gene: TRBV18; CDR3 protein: ASSPGLADNNEQF
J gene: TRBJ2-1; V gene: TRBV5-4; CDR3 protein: ASSPTAGERYNEQF
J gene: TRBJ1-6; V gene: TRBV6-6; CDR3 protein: ASKGYNSPLH
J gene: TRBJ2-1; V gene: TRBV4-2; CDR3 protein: ASSQDVAGEQF
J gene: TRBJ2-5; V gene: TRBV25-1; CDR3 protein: ASISDIEETQY
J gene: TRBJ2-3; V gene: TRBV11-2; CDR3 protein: ASSLLLAGGADTQY
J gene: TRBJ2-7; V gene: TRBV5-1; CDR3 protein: ASSLASTGTLYEQY